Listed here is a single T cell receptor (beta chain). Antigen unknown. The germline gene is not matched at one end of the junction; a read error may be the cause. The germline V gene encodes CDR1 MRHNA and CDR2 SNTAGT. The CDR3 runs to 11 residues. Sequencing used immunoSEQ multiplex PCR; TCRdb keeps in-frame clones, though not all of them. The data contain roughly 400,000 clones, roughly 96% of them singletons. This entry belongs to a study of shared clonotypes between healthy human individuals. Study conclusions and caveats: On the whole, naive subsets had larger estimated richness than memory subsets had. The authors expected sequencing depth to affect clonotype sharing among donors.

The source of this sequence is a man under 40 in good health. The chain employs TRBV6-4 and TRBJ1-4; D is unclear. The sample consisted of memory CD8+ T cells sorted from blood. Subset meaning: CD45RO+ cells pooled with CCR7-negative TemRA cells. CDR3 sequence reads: CAKRAAEKLFF. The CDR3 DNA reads TGCGCTAAGAGGGCGGCTGAAAAACTGTTTTTT.